Following are 12 T cell receptor beta chains from one sample sequenced in a study of T cells in Graves' hyperthyroidism and ophthalmopathy. Researchers amplified the TCR beta CDR3 regions from RNA transcripts. RT-PCR in the first round (using the HTBI primer set) targeted the TCR CDR3. One entry per CDR3 protein results from TCRdb running MiXCR on the multiplex PCR reads. Among hundreds of thousands of distinct CDR3 sequences listed, around 38% were seen once. Source material: blood. The source is a man between 18 and 29 years old with Graves' hyperthyroidism.

The sample holds many counts of this clonotype. The rearrangement uses TRBV15 and TRBJ2-5; D possibly corresponds to TRBD2 (6 bases). Trimming stripped 3 bases from V and 1 base from J, with 12 bases between. CDR3 size: 15 residues. Germline V lookup: CDR1 LNHNV, CDR2 YYDKDF (reference sequence). CDR3 in amino acids: CATSRPSGSQETQYF. As DNA, the CDR3 is TGTGCCACCAGCAGGCCGAGCGGGTCCCAAGAGACCCAGTACTTC.

This clonotype has more than one count but fewer than ten. V is TRBV12-3 or TRBV12-4 and J is TRBJ1-4; D possibly corresponds to TRBD1 (5 bases). V shed 5 bases and J shed 4 bases, with 14 bases lying between them. This CDR3 contains 15 residues. Written as DNA, the CDR3 is TGTGCCAGCAGTGACACCGGGACTGGTAATGAAAAACTGTTTTTT. Its protein is CASSDTGTGNEKLFF.

Remarks on this clonotype: Likely a read error: the CDR3 ends without its conserved phenylalanine or tryptophan. The V call is TRBV10-2, the J call TRBJ2-7, with 8 bases aligning to TRBD2. Trimming took 0 bases from V and 6 from J; bases not matched to a gene: 10. CDR3 size: 16 residues. Germline CDR1 is WSHSY and CDR2 is SAAADI. CDR3 loop: CASSESKGGGGTEQYL. CDR3 DNA sequence: TGCGCCAGCAGTGAGTCCAAGGGGGGCGGGGGGACCGAGCAGTACTTG.

V gene TRBV2 combines with J gene TRBJ1-1; tentatively, D is TRBD1 (5 bases). The CDR3 runs 13 residues. The germline V gene has CDR1 SNHLY and CDR2 FYNNEI. Trimming shortened V by 7 bases and J by 0 bases, and 9 bases separated the two germline ends. The CDR3 sequence is CASTGTMNTEAFF. The CDR3 DNA is TGTGCCAGCACAGGGACCATGAACACTGAAGCTTTCTTT.

This clonotype was counted a few times. The chain employs TRBV7-9 and TRBJ1-1; perhaps TRBD1 as D (6 bases). The V gene's germline CDR1 is SEHNR and CDR2 FQNEAQ (reference sequence). The V end was cut by 5 bases, the J end by 5 bases, with 24 bases between. The CDR3 is made up of 17 amino acids. This chain's CDR3 is CASSGGGGRLPGTEAFF. Written as DNA, the CDR3 is TGTGCCAGCAGCGGAGGGGGTGGGCGGCTCCCAGGGACTGAAGCTTTCTTT. The entire variable domain, with the rest obtained from reference TRBV7-9 and TRBJ1-1, is as follows: DTGVSQNPRHKITKRGQNVTFRCDPISEHNRLYWYRQTLGQGPEFLTYFQNEAQLEKSRLLSDRFSAERPKGSFSTLEIQRTEQGDSAMYLCASSGGGGRLPGTEAFFGQGTRLTVV.

A single count supports this clonotype. The junction departs from germline at one end; a sequencing error may be responsible. The chain uses TRBV10-3 and TRBJ1-2; 12 nucleotides agree with TRBD1. This CDR3 has 14 amino acids. Germline V gives CDR1 ENHRY, CDR2 SYGVKD. The CDR3: CAIRGTGGAVGYTF. CDR3 in DNA: TGCGCCATCAGAGGGACAGGGGGCGCGGTTGGCTACACCTTC.

The chain has TRBV14 and TRBJ2-7; TRBD2 matches at 11 bases. The CDR3 loop spans 17 amino acids. V trimming: 4 bases; J trimming: 2 bases; junction bases outside the gene matches: 10. CDR1 SGHDN and CDR2 FVKESK come from the germline V gene. The chain's CDR3 is CASSPGTSGSSAYEQYF. The CDR3 DNA sequence: TGTGCCAGCAGCCCCGGGACTAGCGGCTCCTCGGCCTACGAGCAGTACTTC.

On this clonotype itself: At one boundary the junction diverges from the germline segment, which might be a read error. This chain links TRBV5-5 with TRBJ2-7; tentatively, D is TRBD2 (6 bases). Germline V gene sequence: CDR1 SGHKS, CDR2 YYEKEE (reference sequence). This CDR3 has 12 residues. CDR3 nucleotide sequence: TGCGCCAGCAGCCACGGAGGGGACGAGCAGTACTTC. It specifies CASSHGGDEQYF.

The table lists this clonotype with many counts. This sequence joins TRBV20-1 and TRBJ1-2; 7 positions agree with TRBD1. Per the germline V gene, CDR1 is DFQATT and CDR2 is SNEGSKA (reference sequence). CDR3 length: 13 residues. V lost 6 bases and J lost 3; bases outside the gene matches: 7. CDR3 residues: CSAEDRLDYGYTF. DNA of the CDR3: TGCAGTGCAGAGGACAGGCTCGACTATGGCTACACCTTC.

This sequence joins TRBV6-5 and TRBJ1-5; D gene uncertain. The CDR3 runs 15 residues. Germline CDR1 MNHEY, CDR2 SVGAGI. Trimming pared 5 bases from V and 2 bases from J, leaving 13 bases between. The CDR3 DNA reads as TGTGCCAGCAGTCCCTCGGGGAGGGGCAATCAGCCCCAGCATTTT. It yields the protein CASSPSGRGNQPQHF.

This chain joins TRBV29-1 and TRBJ2-5, with unresolved D. Germline-derived CDR1 and CDR2 are SQVTM and ANQGSEA. With 4 bases removed from V and 3 bases from J, the gap between germline ends came to 9 bases. This CDR3 is 12 amino acids long. The CDR3 DNA is TGCAGCGTTGGGCAACAGAAAGAGACCCAGTACTTC. It translates to CSVGQQKETQYF.

V gene TRBV7-9 combines with J gene TRBJ1-1, with D tentatively TRBD1 (5 bases). The V and J ends lost 4 bases and 6 bases respectively, with 12 bases between them. The CDR3 runs 13 residues. Germline loops: CDR1 SEHNR, CDR2 FQNEAQ (reference sequence). CDR3 nucleotides: TGTGCCAGCAGCTGGAGGGGTGGTGCTGAAGCTTTCTTT. This sequence encodes CASSWRGGAEAFF.